This entry is about one T cell receptor (beta chain). Germline-derived CDR1 and CDR2 are SGHTS and YDEGEE. The CDR3 runs to 15 residues. J lost 2 bases, V lost 1 base, and 4 bases had no gene match. The sample comes from a study of blood T cell repertoires in COVID-19. Sequencing was performed with immunoSEQ multiplex PCR; in TCRdb, only in-frame clones are kept and a portion is missing. The table has fewer than 250,000 clones, approximately 89% seen once. The chain employs TRBV5-8 and TRBJ1-1; 8 positions agree with TRBD1. The TCR sequence derives from a woman aged 25 to 39 who had been exposed to COVID-19. What was sequenced was PBMCs or T cells enriched from blood (not recorded which). The chain's CDR3 is CASSLIGQGNTEAFF. In DNA, the CDR3 is TGTGCCAGCAGCTTGATTGGACAGGGCAACACTGAAGCTTTCTTT. Drawing the rest from reference TRBV5-8 and TRBJ1-1, the complete variable domain is EAGVTQSPTHLIKTRGQQATLRCSPISGHTSVYWYQQALGLGLQFLLWYDEGEERNRGNFPPRFSGRQFPNYSSELNVNALELEDSALYLCASSLIGQGNTEAFFGQGTRLTVV.